What follows describes a single T cell receptor beta chain. This clonotype occurred a few times. Its antigen is not yet known. It may be a read error: a sequence one base away is much more abundant. The V and J ends are trimmed by 0 bases and 8 bases, leaving 20 bases between them. The CDR3 goes from the cysteine to the phenylalanine over 18 residues. Only the CDR3 region is kept as DNA, spanning 54 bases read in frame from base 1. For CDR1 and CDR2, the germline V gene lists SGHVS and FNYEAQ. The data were obtained in a study of T cell repertoires in cytomegalovirus infection (dated by TCRdb to about 2019). Regarding the complete study: Peptide stimulations targeted recently identified HLA-C-restricted CMV epitopes, whose presentation resists viral immunomodulation, together with well-studied HLA-B-restricted epitopes. Donor HLA type was relevant to the analysis, as public TCR beta signatures indicated carriage of CMV infection together with the matching HLA type. Here is what the overall study found, with its caveats: The ex vivo response was dominated by HLA-C-restricted CMV-specific TCR beta clonotypes, which also provided the single most frequent clonotype in two of eight donors. Cumulative frequency of public TCR beta family members discriminated carriers of CMV infection plus the relevant HLA type in this cohort and an independent approximately 370-donor cohort.

What this sample's treatment or condition label stands for: in vitro stimulation with specific CMV peptide epitopes to enrich CMV-specific T cells. Data came from an Illumina HiSeq 1500. The public reads were run again by TCRdb, first through fastp at Q25 and then through MiXCR, and only productive beta chains were kept. Entries that share a CDR3 protein sequence are merged under the most common genes and DNA. This sample has 650,000 to 900,000 distinct CDR3 sequences in its table, and about 33% of those were observed once. The ten largest clonotypes hold around 12% of the sample. The specimen comprised cultured CD8+ T cells from PBMCs, sampled from culture after CMV antigen stimulation. In this chain, TRBV7-6 is recombined with TRBJ2-6; D gene: possibly TRBD1, on 5 matching bases. The receptor's source is a human donor in good health (CMV status not recorded). Some clones in this sample may be carry-over from other donors' samples. In nucleotide form, the sequence is TGTGCCAGCAGCTTAGCGACCCAAAGTACATCAGGGACCAACGTCCTGACTTTC. Its protein is CASSLATQSTSGTNVLTF.